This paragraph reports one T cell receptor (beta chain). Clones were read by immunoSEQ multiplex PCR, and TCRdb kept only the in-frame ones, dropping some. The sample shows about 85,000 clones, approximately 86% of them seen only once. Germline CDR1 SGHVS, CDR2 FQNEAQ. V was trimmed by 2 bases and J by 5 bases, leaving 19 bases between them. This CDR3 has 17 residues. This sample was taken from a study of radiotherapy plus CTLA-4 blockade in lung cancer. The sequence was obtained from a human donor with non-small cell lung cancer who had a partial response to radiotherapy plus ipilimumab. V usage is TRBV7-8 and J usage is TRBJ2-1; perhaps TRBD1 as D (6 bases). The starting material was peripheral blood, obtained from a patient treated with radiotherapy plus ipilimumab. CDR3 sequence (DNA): TGTGCCAGCAGCTTACGCCCGTGGACAGTGACGAACAATGAGCAGTTCTTC. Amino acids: CASSLRPWTVTNNEQFF.